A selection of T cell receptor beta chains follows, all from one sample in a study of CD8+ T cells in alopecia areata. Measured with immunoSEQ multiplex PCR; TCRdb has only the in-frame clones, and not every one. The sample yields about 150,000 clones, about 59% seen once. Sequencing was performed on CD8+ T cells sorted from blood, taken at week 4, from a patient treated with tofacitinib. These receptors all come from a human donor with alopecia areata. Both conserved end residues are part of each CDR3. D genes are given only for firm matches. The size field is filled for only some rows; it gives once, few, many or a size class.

CDR3aa: CASRKYIEAFF
CDR3nt: TGTGCCAGTAGGAAGTATATTGAAGCTTTCTTT
abundance: .
v_gene: TRBV19
d_gene: .
j_gene: TRBJ1-1

CDR3aa: CASRHGTGLGSYNEQFF
CDR3nt: TGTGCCAGTAGACATGGGACAGGTTTGGGCTCCTACAATGAGCAGTTCTTC
abundance: .
v_gene: TRBV19
d_gene: TRBD1
j_gene: TRBJ2-1

CDR3aa: CASSLASNEQFF
CDR3nt: TGTGCCAGCAGCTTAGCCTCCAATGAGCAGTTCTTC
abundance: .
v_gene: TRBV7-9
d_gene: .
j_gene: TRBJ2-1

CDR3aa: CASSVHAGKGVTGNTIYF
CDR3nt: TGTGCCAGCAGCGTCCATGCGGGGAAGGGGGTGACTGGAAACACCATATATTTT
abundance: few
v_gene: TRBV9
d_gene: .
j_gene: TRBJ1-3

CDR3aa: CASRRNPTVSSYEQYF
CDR3nt: TGTGCCAGCAGACGAAATCCGACAGTTAGCTCCTACGAGCAGTACTTC
abundance: .
v_gene: TRBV27
d_gene: .
j_gene: TRBJ2-7

CDR3aa: CASSLLGNQPQHF
CDR3nt: TGTGCCAGCAGTTTATTGGGGAATCAGCCCCAGCATTTT
abundance: .
v_gene: TRBV27
d_gene: .
j_gene: TRBJ1-5

CDR3aa: CASSYLQENTGELFF
CDR3nt: TGTGCCAGCAGTTACTTGCAGGAGAACACCGGGGAGCTGTTTTTT
abundance: .
v_gene: TRBV6-6
d_gene: .
j_gene: TRBJ2-2

CDR3aa: CASSFTAAGHEQYF
CDR3nt: TGTGCCAGCAGCTTTACAGCGGCCGGGCACGAGCAGTACTTC
abundance: .
v_gene: TRBV5-6
d_gene: .
j_gene: TRBJ2-7

CDR3aa: CAWSALGRADEQYF
CDR3nt: TGTGCCTGGAGTGCCTTAGGTCGGGCGGACGAGCAGTACTTC
abundance: .
v_gene: TRBV30
d_gene: .
j_gene: TRBJ2-7

CDR3aa: CTSDRNTEAFF
CDR3nt: TGCACCTCGGACAGGAACACTGAAGCTTTCTTT
abundance: .
v_gene: TRBV29-1
d_gene: .
j_gene: TRBJ1-1

CDR3aa: CAWSVKQVGNQPQHF
CDR3nt: TGTGCCTGGAGTGTAAAACAGGTGGGCAATCAGCCCCAGCATTTT
abundance: .
v_gene: TRBV30
d_gene: .
j_gene: TRBJ1-5

CDR3aa: CASSQEEGGSTEAFF
CDR3nt: TGCGCCAGCAGCCAAGAAGAGGGAGGTTCCACTGAAGCTTTCTTT
abundance: .
v_gene: TRBV4-1
d_gene: .
j_gene: TRBJ1-1

CDR3aa: CASTGGWSGNQPQHF
CDR3nt: TGTGCCAGTACGGGAGGGTGGAGTGGCAATCAGCCCCAGCATTTT
abundance: .
v_gene: TRBV19
d_gene: .
j_gene: TRBJ1-5

CDR3aa: CASNPNPVTSGLTPQETQYF
CDR3nt: TGTGCCAGCAACCCCAACCCTGTCACTAGCGGACTGACGCCCCAAGAGACCCAGTACTTC
abundance: .
v_gene: TRBV2
d_gene: TRBD2
j_gene: TRBJ2-5

CDR3aa: CASSQESQPQHF
CDR3nt: TGTGCCAGCAGCCAGGAGAGTCAGCCCCAGCATTTT
abundance: once
v_gene: TRBV7-9
d_gene: .
j_gene: TRBJ1-5

CDR3aa: CASSGTGRYEQYF
CDR3nt: TGTGCCAGCAGCGGGACAGGGCGATACGAGCAGTACTTC
abundance: few
v_gene: TRBV14
d_gene: TRBD1
j_gene: TRBJ2-7

CDR3aa: CASSTRDSGNSPLHF
CDR3nt: TGTGCCAGCAGTACCCGGGACAGCGGAAATTCACCCCTCCACTTT
abundance: .
v_gene: TRBV10-3
d_gene: TRBD1
j_gene: TRBJ1-6

CDR3aa: CASSDGGDGYTF
CDR3nt: TGTGCCAGCAGCGACGGAGGGGATGGCTACACCTTC
abundance: few
v_gene: TRBV9
d_gene: .
j_gene: TRBJ1-2

CDR3aa: CASSELLSNTGELFF
CDR3nt: TGTGCCAGCAGTGAACTACTCTCGAACACCGGGGAGCTGTTTTTT
abundance: .
v_gene: TRBV6-1
d_gene: .
j_gene: TRBJ2-2

CDR3aa: CASSQGGGSSYNEQFF
CDR3nt: TGCGCCAGCAGCCAAGGGGGCGGCAGCTCCTACAATGAGCAGTTCTTC
abundance: .
v_gene: TRBV4-1
d_gene: .
j_gene: TRBJ2-1

CDR3aa: CASSLDYRGGSYNEQFF
CDR3nt: TGTGCCAGCAGTCTTGATTACAGGGGGGGCTCCTACAATGAGCAGTTCTTC
abundance: .
v_gene: TRBV27
d_gene: .
j_gene: TRBJ2-1

CDR3aa: CASRPGQGPSQPQHF
CDR3nt: TGTGCCAGCAGACCCGGACAGGGGCCAAGTCAGCCCCAGCATTTT
abundance: .
v_gene: TRBV2
d_gene: TRBD1
j_gene: TRBJ1-5